The clone carrying this T cell receptor gamma chain is classed as medium-sized. No antigen is known for it. This specimen belongs to a study of gamma delta lymphoproliferative disorders and STAT genes. Study summary: Each gamma-chain library started from at least 50 ng of genomic DNA, using the LymphoTrack Dx TCRG Assay. Delta libraries were made per EuroClonality-NGS working group procedure. Study-wide points: Nearly all major patient gamma and delta clonotypes were public; only two gamma clonotypes were disease-private. Delta repertoires did not separate groups, but patient gamma repertoires clustered apart.

With V trimmed by 3 bases and J by 7 bases, 12 bases remained unmatched. From germline, CDR1 is EGSNGY and CDR2 YDSYNSKV. The CDR3 runs to 14 residues. TCRdb applied CATT to the multiplex PCR reads for clone calling. Of thousands of gamma-chain clones in the sample, 7% were seen once. PBMCs from patients and controls supplied the genomic DNA for sequencing. Material: blood. This receptor was taken from a human donor in good health. V gene TRGV2 combines with J gene TRGJ1 or TRGJ2. Here the J gene was assigned by germline matching of the DNA, as TCRdb has none. Here the CDR3 reads CATWDPGGGYKKLF. CDR3 sequence (DNA): TGTGCCACCTGGGACCCCGGGGGGGGCTATAAGAAACTCTTT.